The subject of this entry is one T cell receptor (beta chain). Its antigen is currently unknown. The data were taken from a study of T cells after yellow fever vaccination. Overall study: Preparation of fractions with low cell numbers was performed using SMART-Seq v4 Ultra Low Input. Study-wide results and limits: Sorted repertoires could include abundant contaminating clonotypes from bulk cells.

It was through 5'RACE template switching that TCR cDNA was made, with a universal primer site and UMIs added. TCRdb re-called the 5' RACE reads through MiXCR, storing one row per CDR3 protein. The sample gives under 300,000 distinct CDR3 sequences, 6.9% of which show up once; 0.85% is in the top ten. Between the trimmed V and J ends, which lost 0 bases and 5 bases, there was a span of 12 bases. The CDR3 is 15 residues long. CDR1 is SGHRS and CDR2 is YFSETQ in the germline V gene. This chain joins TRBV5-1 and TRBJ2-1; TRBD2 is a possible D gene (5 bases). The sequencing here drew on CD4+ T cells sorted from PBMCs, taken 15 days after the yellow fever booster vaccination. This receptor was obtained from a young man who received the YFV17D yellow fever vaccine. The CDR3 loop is CASSLVTAGNNEQFF. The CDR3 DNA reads TGCGCCAGCAGCTTGGTAACAGCCGGGAACAATGAGCAGTTCTTC.